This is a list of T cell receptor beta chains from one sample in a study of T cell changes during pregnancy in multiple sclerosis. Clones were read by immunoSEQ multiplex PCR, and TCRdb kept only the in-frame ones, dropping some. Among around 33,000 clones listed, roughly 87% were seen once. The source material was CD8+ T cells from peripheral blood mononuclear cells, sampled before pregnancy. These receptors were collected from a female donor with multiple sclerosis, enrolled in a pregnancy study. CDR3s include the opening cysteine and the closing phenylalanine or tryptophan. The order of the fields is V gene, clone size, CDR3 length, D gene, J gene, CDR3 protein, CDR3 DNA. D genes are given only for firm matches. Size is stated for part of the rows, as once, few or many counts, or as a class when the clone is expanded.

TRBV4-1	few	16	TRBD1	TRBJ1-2	CASSQDRGGGEDGYTF	TGCGCCAGCAGCCAAGATCGAGGGGGCGGAGAGGATGGCTACACCTTC
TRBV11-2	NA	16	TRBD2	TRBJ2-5	CASSLVGLAVQETQYF	TGTGCCAGCAGCTTAGTTGGACTAGCGGTACAAGAGACCCAGTACTTC
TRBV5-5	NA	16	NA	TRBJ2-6	CASSSGVTSGANVLTF	TGTGCCAGCAGCTCCGGGGTTACCTCTGGGGCCAACGTCCTGACTTTC
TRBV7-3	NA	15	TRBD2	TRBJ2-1	CASSLASGSGYEQFF	TGTGCCAGCAGCTTAGCTAGCGGGAGTGGGTATGAGCAGTTCTTC
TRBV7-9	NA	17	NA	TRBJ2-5	CASSPGDRDLGVETQYF	TGTGCCAGCAGCCCGGGGGACCGGGACCTCGGGGTGGAGACCCAGTACTTC
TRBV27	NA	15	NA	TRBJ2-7	CASSLSKNVGYEQYF	TGTGCCAGCAGTTTATCGAAGAATGTCGGCTACGAGCAGTACTTC
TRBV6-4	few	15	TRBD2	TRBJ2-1	CASSFKTSGSDEQFF	TGTGCCAGCAGTTTTAAGACTAGCGGGAGTGATGAGCAGTTCTTC
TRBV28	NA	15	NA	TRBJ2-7	CASSTPTSSYYEQYF	TGTGCCAGCAGTACCCCCACTAGTAGTTACTACGAGCAGTACTTC
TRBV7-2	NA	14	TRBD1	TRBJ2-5	CASSKTGGLETQYF	TGTGCCAGCAGCAAGACAGGGGGCTTGGAGACCCAGTACTTC
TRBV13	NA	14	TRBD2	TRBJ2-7	CASSPGTSVYEQYF	TGTGCCAGCAGCCCAGGGACTAGCGTCTACGAGCAGTACTTC
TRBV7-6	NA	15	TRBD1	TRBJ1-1	CASSHGTDTNTEAFF	TGTGCCAGCAGCCACGGGACAGACACTAACACTGAAGCTTTCTTT
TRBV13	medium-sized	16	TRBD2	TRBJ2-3	CASSFFSGGSTNTQYF	TGTGCCAGCAGCTTTTTTTCGGGAGGGTCCACTAATACGCAGTATTTT
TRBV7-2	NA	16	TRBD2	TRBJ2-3	CASSTLAGGRTDTQYF	TGTGCCAGCAGCACACTAGCGGGGGGTCGGACAGATACGCAGTATTTT
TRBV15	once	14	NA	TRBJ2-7	CATSSPDSSYEQYF	TGTGCCACCAGCAGCCCCGACAGTTCCTACGAGCAGTACTTC
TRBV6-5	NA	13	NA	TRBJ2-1	CASSPGYFNEQFF	TGTGCCAGCAGTCCGGGTTACTTCAATGAGCAGTTCTTC
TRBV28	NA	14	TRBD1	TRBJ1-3	CASRMTGTGNTIYF	TGTGCCAGCAGGATGACAGGGACTGGAAACACCATATATTTT
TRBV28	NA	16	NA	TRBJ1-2	CASSDPVGGNIYGYTF	TGTGCCAGCAGCGACCCCGTGGGGGGAAACATCTATGGCTACACCTTC
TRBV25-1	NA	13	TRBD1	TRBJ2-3	CAPPGQGTDTQYF	TGTGCCCCCCCGGGACAGGGAACAGATACGCAGTATTTT
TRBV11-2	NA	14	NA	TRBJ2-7	CASITAGPSYEQYF	TGTGCCAGCATCACCGCGGGACCCTCCTACGAGCAGTACTTC
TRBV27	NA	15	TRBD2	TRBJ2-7	CASSLSPSGSYEQYF	TGTGCCAGCAGCTTAAGCCCAAGCGGGAGTTACGAGCAGTACTTC
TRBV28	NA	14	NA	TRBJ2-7	CASSFRPGAYEQYF	TGTGCCAGCAGTTTCCGTCCAGGGGCCTACGAGCAGTACTTC
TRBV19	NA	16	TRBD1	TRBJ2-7	CASSIGDSPSSYEQYF	TGTGCCAGTAGTATAGGGGACAGTCCGTCTTCCTACGAGCAGTACTTC
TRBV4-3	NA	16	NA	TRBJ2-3	CASSQDRGIGEDTQYF	TGCGCCAGCAGCCAAGATAGGGGGATCGGAGAAGATACGCAGTATTTT
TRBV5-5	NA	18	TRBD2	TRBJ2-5	CASSPPGAGGSSGETQYF	TGTGCCAGCAGCCCTCCAGGGGCGGGGGGCTCCTCGGGTGAGACCCAGTACTTC
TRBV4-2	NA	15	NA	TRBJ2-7	CASSQGSSGVYEQYF	TGTGCCAGCAGCCAAGGTAGTTCAGGGGTCTACGAGCAGTACTTC
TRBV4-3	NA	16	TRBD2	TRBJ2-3	CASSPRTSGGVDTQYF	TGCGCCAGCAGCCCTCGGACTAGCGGGGGGGTAGATACGCAGTATTTT
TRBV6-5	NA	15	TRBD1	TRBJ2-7	CASSYRQGASYEQYF	TGTGCCAGCAGTTACCGACAGGGGGCCTCCTACGAGCAGTACTTC
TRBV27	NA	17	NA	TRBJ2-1	CASSLGAGPPLYNEQFF	TGTGCCAGCAGTTTAGGGGCTGGCCCTCCACTGTACAATGAGCAGTTCTTC
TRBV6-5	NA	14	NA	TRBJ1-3	CASSDGGTGNTIYF	TGTGCCAGCAGTGACGGGGGTACCGGAAACACCATATATTTT
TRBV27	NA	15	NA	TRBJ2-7	CASSFNIRVGYEQYF	TGTGCCAGCAGTTTTAATATCAGGGTGGGCTACGAGCAGTACTTC
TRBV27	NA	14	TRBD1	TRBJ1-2	CASSPGQQFYGYTF	TGTGCCAGCAGTCCGGGACAGCAATTCTATGGCTACACCTTC
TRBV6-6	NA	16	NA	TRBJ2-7	CASSYADSGSSYEQYF	TGTGCCAGCAGTTACGCCGACAGTGGAAGCTCCTACGAGCAGTACTTC
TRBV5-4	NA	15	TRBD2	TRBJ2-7	CASSFFAGGEGEQYF	TGTGCCAGCAGCTTTTTTGCGGGAGGGGAGGGCGAGCAGTACTTC
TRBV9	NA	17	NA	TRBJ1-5	CASSASEGGGGNQPQHF	TGTGCCAGCAGCGCCTCCGAGGGAGGGGGGGGAAATCAGCCCCAGCATTTT
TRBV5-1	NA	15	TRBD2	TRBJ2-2	CASSPRLAGAGELFF	TGCGCCAGCAGCCCACGGCTAGCGGGCGCCGGGGAGCTGTTTTTT
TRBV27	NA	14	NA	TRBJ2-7	CASSMSGALGEQYF	TGTGCCAGCAGTATGTCGGGAGCCCTAGGTGAGCAGTACTTC
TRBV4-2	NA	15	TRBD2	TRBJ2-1	CASSQVWEGHDEQFF	TGTGCCAGCAGCCAAGTGTGGGAGGGCCACGATGAGCAGTTCTTC
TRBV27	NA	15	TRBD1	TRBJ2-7	CASSSHRQGPYEQYF	TGTGCCAGCAGTTCACACCGACAGGGTCCCTACGAGCAGTACTTC